This TCR beta chain derives from a study of tumor and adjacent non-tumor tissue in lung cancer. Findings and caveats of the study: Significantly higher TCR diversity was found in tumor than normal lung.

Three rounds of nested PCR, following a modified ARM-PCR protocol, produced the TCRbeta library. One entry per CDR3 protein, called by TCRdb with MiXCR from the multiplex PCR reads. The table has tens of thousands of distinct CDR3 sequences, around 70% seen once. Germline values: CDR1 SGHNT, CDR2 YENEEA. This CDR3 has 16 amino acids. This sample's RNA came from whole unsorted tissue. More than 3 cm separated this lung sample from the edge of the tumor. Points on this clonotype: The antigen is undetermined. Relative to the germline gene, one junction end is altered; a read error may explain this.

This receptor was taken from a woman aged 50 to 60 with non-small cell lung cancer. The sequenced material came from distant non-tumor lung tissue. This chain connects TRBV11-3 to TRBJ2-1; D is unclear. The chain's CDR3 is CVSSLAGTLSYNEQFF. CDR3 nucleotides: TGTGTCAGCAGCTTAGCAGGAACCCTCTCCTACAATGAGCAGTTCTTC.